What follows describes a single T cell receptor (beta chain). Its antigen remains unidentified. The entry originates in a study of shared clonotypes between healthy human individuals. Study-wide results and caveats: The represented genetic and exposure-history diversity was limited by the small number of donors.

TCRdb keeps only in-frame clones here, not all; method: immunoSEQ multiplex PCR. The sample shows 2 million to 3 million clones, 80% to 95% of them seen only once. Trimming shortened V by 0 bases and J by 5 bases, and 13 bases separated the two germline ends. Germline CDR1 MGHRA, CDR2 YSYEKL. This CDR3 is 16 amino acids long. This TCR came from a young man in good health. Some clones in this sample may be carry-over from other donors' samples. The sequencing input was naive CD4+ T cells from PBMCs. Described subset: CD45RA+ positively selected. This chain joins TRBV4-1 and TRBJ2-2, with a possible D match to TRBD2 (5 bases). The CDR3 loop reads CASSQDGLQPTGELFF. CDR3 nucleotide sequence: TGCGCCAGCAGCCAAGATGGACTTCAACCGACCGGGGAGCTGTTTTTT.